This passage covers 26 T cell receptor beta chains from one sample sequenced in a study of blood T cell repertoires in COVID-19. Data came from immunoSEQ multiplex PCR; TCRdb stores just in-frame clones and leaves some out. Of 140,000 to 150,000 clones listed, over 70% are singletons. Sequenced material: peripheral blood. The origin of the receptors is a man between 45 and 60 years old who had recovered from COVID-19.

The DNA of the CDR3 is TGTGCCAGCAGCTTAGCATCGGGACAGGGCGAATACGAGCAGTACTTC. The encoded protein is CASSLASGQGEYEQYF. The chain employs TRBV7-2 and TRBJ2-7; 9 bases match TRBD1. Germline V lookup: CDR1 SGHTA, CDR2 FQGNSA. V gave up 0 bases and J gave up 4 bases; unmatched junction bases: 7. The CDR3 consists of 16 residues.

The chain employs TRBV6-5 and TRBJ2-7; the D is unclear. CDR1 is MNHEY, CDR2 SVGAGI, per germline. This CDR3 comprises 14 residues. Trimming cost V 3 bases and J 0 bases, with 9 bases left between them. For the CDR3, the DNA is TGTGCCAGCAGTTATCAGCGACGCTCCTACGAGCAGTACTTC. Protein: CASSYQRRSYEQYF.

The chain joins TRBV15 to TRBJ2-7; 8 bases fit TRBD2. The CDR3 contains 15 residues. Germline V lookup: CDR1 LNHNV, CDR2 YYDKDF (reference sequence). Trimming at V came to 1 base and at J to 3 bases, leaving 5 bases not matched to a gene. The CDR3 here is CATSRGISGDYEQYF. As DNA, the CDR3 is TGTGCCACCAGCAGAGGGATTAGCGGGGACTACGAGCAGTACTTC. Full variable domain (missing parts from reference TRBV15 and TRBJ2-7): DAMVIQNPRYQVTQFGKPVTLSCSQTLNHNVMYWYQQKSSQAPKLLFHYYDKDFNNEADTPDNFQSRRPNTSFCFLDIRSPGLGDTAMYLCATSRGISGDYEQYFGPGTRLTVT.

This chain joins TRBV6-1 and TRBJ1-5, with a tentative D call TRBD1 (5 bases). Germline V CDR1 and CDR2: MNHNS, SASEGT. V lost 3 bases, J lost 3 bases, and 9 bases lay in between. The CDR3 is made up of 14 amino acids. CDR3 sequence (DNA): TGTGCCAGCAGTGACAGGGCCCTCAATCAGCCCCAGCATTTT. Translated, it gives CASSDRALNQPQHF.

The chain couples TRBV19 to TRBJ1-6, with 9 bases identical to TRBD1. Losses at the gene ends were 1 base for V and 10 bases for J; bases not matched to a gene: 5. This CDR3 has 15 residues. Germline V CDR1 and CDR2: LNHDA, SQIVND (reference sequence). The CDR3 nucleotides are TGTGCCAGTAGTATAGCGGGACAGGGCCCCTCACCCCTCCACTTT. Translating gives CASSIAGQGPSPLHF.

The rearrangement joins TRBV7-9 to TRBJ1-5; D is undetermined. Trimming shortened V by 0 bases and J by 2 bases, and 5 bases separated the two germline ends. Germline CDR1 SEHNR, CDR2 FQNEAQ (reference sequence). The CDR3 length is 14 residues. The CDR3: CASSLAGGNQPQHF. CDR3 in DNA: TGTGCCAGCAGCTTAGCCGGGGGCAATCAGCCCCAGCATTTT. Based on the CDR3 plus reference TRBV7-9 and TRBJ1-5, the full variable domain is DTGVSQNPRHKITKRGQNVTFRCDPISEHNRLYWYRQTLGQGPEFLTYFQNEAQLEKSRLLSDRFSAERPKGSFSTLEIQRTEQGDSAMYLCASSLAGGNQPQHFGDGTRLSIL.

The gene calls are TRBV25-1 and TRBJ1-1; maybe TRBD1 (5 bases). CDR3 length: 15 amino acids. Deletions cut 7 bases from V and 1 base from J, with 16 bases between. In germline, CDR1 is MGHDK, CDR2 SYGVNS. The CDR3 DNA sequence: TGTGCCAGCATTAAAGGGGCAGGGTCGAACACTGAAGCTTTCTTT. Its translation: CASIKGAGSNTEAFF.

The genes are TRBV12-5 and TRBJ2-5; 7 bases map to TRBD1. This CDR3 has 11 residues. Germline V gives CDR1 LGHNT, CDR2 FRNRAP. The CDR3 spells CASGGQETQYF. DNA of the CDR3: TGTGCCTCAGGGGGCCAAGAGACCCAGTACTTC.

V usage is TRBV11-2 and J usage is TRBJ1-4; no clear D gene. The CDR3 contains 15 residues. The germline gives CDR1 SGHAT, CDR2 FQNNGV. V shed 2 bases and J shed 3 bases, with 10 bases lying between them. The DNA for the CDR3 is TGTGCCAGCAGCTTATATCAGGCGCCTAATGAAAAACTGTTTTTT. This gives the protein CASSLYQAPNEKLFF. The whole variable domain, remainder taken from reference TRBV11-2 and TRBJ1-4, is EAGVAQSPRYKIIEKRQSVAFWCNPISGHATLYWYQQILGQGPKLLIQFQNNGVVDDSQLPKDRFSAERLKGVDSTLKIQPAKLEDSAVYLCASSLYQAPNEKLFFGSGTQLSVL.

The V and J genes are TRBV7-9 and TRBJ2-7; 9 positions match TRBD1. The CDR3 is made up of 16 amino acids. Germline CDR1 is SEHNR and CDR2 is FQNEAQ (reference sequence). The V and J ends lost 5 bases and 5 bases, in that order; junction bases with no gene match: 13. CDR3 loop: CASSTPYRGRVDEQYF. DNA for the CDR3: TGTGCCAGCAGCACACCATACAGGGGGCGCGTCGACGAGCAGTACTTC.

The rearrangement joins TRBV6-2 or TRBV6-3 to TRBJ1-2; 11 bases are shared with TRBD1. Germline CDR1 reads MNHEY; CDR2 reads SVGEGT. The junction had 15 bases not matched to a gene; V was cut back by 4 bases and J by 8 bases. This CDR3 spans 17 amino acids. The CDR3 here is CASSSPDRGRTEGGYTF. The CDR3 nucleotides are TGTGCCAGCAGTTCCCCGGACAGGGGGCGCACGGAGGGAGGCTACACCTTC.

The V and J genes are TRBV9 and TRBJ1-6; D ambiguous. The CDR3 is made up of 14 amino acids. The V gene's germline CDR1 is SGDLS and CDR2 YYNGEE. Deletions cut 0 bases from V and 10 bases from J, with 11 bases between. The CDR3 reads CASSVASMRSPLHF. The CDR3 DNA reads TGTGCCAGCAGCGTAGCCTCAATGAGGTCACCCCTCCACTTT.

The gene calls are TRBV4-2 and TRBJ1-5; 7 bases align to TRBD1. Unmatched junction bases numbered 4, after V lost 0 bases and J lost 5 bases. Germline CDR1 reads LGHNA; CDR2 reads YNFKEQ. This CDR3 is built from 15 residues. CDR3: CASSQETGWDQPQHF. CDR3 nucleotide sequence: TGTGCCAGCAGCCAAGAGACAGGGTGGGATCAGCCCCAGCATTTT.

The chain has TRBV12-3 or TRBV12-4 and TRBJ2-1; TRBD2 matches 7 bases. V lost 8 bases to trimming and J lost 8 bases; unmatched junction nucleotides: 9. The CDR3 is 13 residues long. The CDR3 sequence: CASCPGGRDEQFF. CDR3 nucleotide sequence: TGTGCCAGCTGCCCGGGGGGTAGGGATGAGCAGTTCTTC.

This chain joins TRBV19 and TRBJ1-5, with D possibly being TRBD1 (5 bases). The CDR3 totals 15 residues. The V and J ends lost 3 bases and 6 bases respectively, with 15 bases between them. Germline V CDR1 and CDR2: LNHDA, SQIVND (reference sequence). The CDR3 region has the DNA TGTGCCAGTAGTATGACGGGGGGAGCGGGTCAGCCCCAGCATTTT. Residues: CASSMTGGAGQPQHF.

J is TRBJ1-6 and V is TRBV5-6; the D gene is possibly TRBD1 (6 bases). The V gene's germline CDR1 is SGHDT and CDR2 YYEEEE. Between the trimmed V and J ends, which lost 2 bases and 10 bases, there was a span of 16 bases. The CDR3 spans 15 residues. The CDR3 loop is CASSFGGRAGSPLHF. DNA of the CDR3: TGTGCCAGCAGCTTTGGGGGCAGGGCCGGATCACCCCTCCACTTT.

The gene calls are TRBV15 and TRBJ1-6, with D possibly being TRBD1 (5 bases). Germline CDR1 and CDR2: LNHNV and YYDKDF (reference sequence). CDR3 length: 17 residues. Trimming removed 4 bases from V and 0 bases from J, with 13 bases in between. The CDR3 bases are TGTGCCACCAGCACTGCCGGGGGAAGCTCCTATAATTCACCCCTCCACTTT. Translated: CATSTAGGSSYNSPLHF.

This clone was recorded only once. The V call is TRBV5-1, the J call TRBJ1-3; 7 bases agree with TRBD1. This CDR3 contains 16 residues. Germline CDR1 and CDR2: SGHRS and YFSETQ. V shed 4 bases and J 4 bases; nucleotides not matched to a gene: 11. The CDR3 coding sequence is TGCGCCAGCAGCCTGGTGGAGGGGGCTGGGGGAAACACCATATATTTT. Translated, it gives CASSLVEGAGGNTIYF.

V and J are TRBV15 and TRBJ1-2, with a weak D call TRBD1 (6 bases). The germline V and J ends were trimmed by 0 bases and 4 bases, with 12 bases remaining between them. This CDR3 contains 15 residues. Germline V gene data show CDR1 as LNHNV and CDR2 as YYDKDF (reference sequence). Here the CDR3 DNA reads TGTGCCACCAGCAGAGATTTAGGGACAACCTATGGCTACACCTTC. Its protein is CATSRDLGTTYGYTF.

A few counts support this clone. The chain carries TRBV5-8 and TRBJ2-6; TRBD1 matches 7 bases. CDR3 length equals 19 residues. Germline assignment: CDR1 SGHTS and CDR2 YDEGEE. V dropped 1 base and J dropped 1; count of bases not matched to a gene: 11. The CDR3 region is CASSLSFHRGSSGANVLTF. The CDR3 DNA reads as TGTGCCAGCAGCTTGTCCTTCCACAGGGGAAGTTCTGGGGCCAACGTCCTGACTTTC. Full variable domain (remainder filled in from reference TRBV5-8 and TRBJ2-6): EAGVTQSPTHLIKTRGQQATLRCSPISGHTSVYWYQQALGLGLQFLLWYDEGEERNRGNFPPRFSGRQFPNYSSELNVNALELEDSALYLCASSLSFHRGSSGANVLTFGAGSRLTVL.

The chain has TRBV7-8 and TRBJ1-2; D is perhaps TRBD1 (6 bases). CDR1 and CDR2 from the germline V gene are SGHVS and FQNEAQ. The CDR3 runs 13 residues. Deletions cut 5 bases from V and 4 bases from J, with 11 bases between. The CDR3: CASSQGQSYGYTF. CDR3 DNA sequence: TGTGCCAGCAGCCAAGGACAGTCCTATGGCTACACCTTC.

The V call is TRBV6-5, the J call TRBJ2-7, with D hard to call. V lost 1 base and J 0 bases, leaving 13 bases between the germline ends. The CDR3 extends over 16 amino acids. Looked up from germline, CDR1 is MNHEY and CDR2 is SVGAGI. As DNA, the CDR3 is TGTGCCAGCAGTTACTATGATCCTACCTCCTCCTACGAGCAGTACTTC. It encodes CASSYYDPTSSYEQYF.

This rearrangement joins TRBV4-3 to TRBJ2-6; 7 bases match TRBD2. The V and J ends lost 4 bases and 0 bases, in that order; junction bases with no gene match: 9. Germline V gene sequence: CDR1 LGHNA, CDR2 YSLEER. The length of the CDR3 is 18 residues. CDR3 loop: CASSLSGTSSSGANVLTF. In DNA, the CDR3 is TGCGCCAGCAGCCTGAGCGGGACTTCTAGCTCTGGGGCCAACGTCCTGACTTTC.

This chain uses TRBV25-1 with TRBJ1-1; TRBD1 agrees at 7 bases. Losses at the gene ends were 3 bases for V and 9 bases for J; bases not matched to a gene: 10. Germline V gene lookup returns CDR1 MGHDK and CDR2 SYGVNS. The CDR3 length is 14 residues. The CDR3 DNA is TGTGCCAGCAGTGACCCCCCTACAGGGGAAAAAGCTTTCTTT. This translates into CASSDPPTGEKAFF.

This clone is a singleton in its sample. The V gene is TRBV6-5, the J gene TRBJ1-5, with TRBD1 as a possible D gene (6 bases). The germline V gene encodes CDR1 MNHEY and CDR2 SVGAGI. The CDR3 is 15 amino acids. V was clipped by 7 bases and J by 0 bases, with 13 bases between them. CDR3 residues: CASKQGIYSNQPQHF. The CDR3 region has the DNA TGTGCCAGCAAACAGGGCATCTATAGCAATCAGCCCCAGCATTTT.

The chain employs TRBV6-1 and TRBJ1-5; D perhaps matches TRBD1 (5 bases). The CDR3 has 16 amino acids. V was shortened by 2 bases and J by 0 bases, with 11 bases between the two germline ends. CDR1 is MNHNS, CDR2 SASEGT, per germline. CDR3 sequence reads: CASSEWVGASNQPQHF. CDR3 in DNA: TGTGCCAGCAGTGAATGGGTAGGGGCTAGCAATCAGCCCCAGCATTTT.